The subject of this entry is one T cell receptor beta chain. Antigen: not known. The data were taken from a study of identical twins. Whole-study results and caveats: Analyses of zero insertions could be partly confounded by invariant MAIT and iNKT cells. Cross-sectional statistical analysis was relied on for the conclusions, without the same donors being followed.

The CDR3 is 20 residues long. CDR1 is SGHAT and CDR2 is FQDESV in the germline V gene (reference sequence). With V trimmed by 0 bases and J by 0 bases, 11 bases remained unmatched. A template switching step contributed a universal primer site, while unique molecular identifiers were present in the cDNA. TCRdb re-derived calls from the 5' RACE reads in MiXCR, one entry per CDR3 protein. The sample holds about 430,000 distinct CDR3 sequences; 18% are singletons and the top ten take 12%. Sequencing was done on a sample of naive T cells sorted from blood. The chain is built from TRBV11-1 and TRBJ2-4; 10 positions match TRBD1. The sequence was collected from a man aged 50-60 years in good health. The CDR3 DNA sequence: TGTGCCAGCAGCTTAGCGATGCCGGGACAGGGGATCCTAGCCAAAAACATTCAGTACTTC. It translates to CASSLAMPGQGILAKNIQYF.